The entry below gives a single T cell receptor (beta chain) sequence along with its context. The antigen it binds to is not known. Per-nucleotide qualities are absent, and no much larger clonotype sits a single base away. The data originate from a study of blood T cell repertoires in COVID-19 (TCRdb year 2020). Regarding the research as a whole: Samples from collaborators originated in the United States, Italy and Spain and spanned both the acute and convalescent phases of COVID-19. The material from the prospective study consisted of cDNA or gDNA derived from T cells, B-cell-depleted T cells, or PBMCs. Subjects who had been exposed to COVID-19, were actively infected with it, or had recovered from it provided the deeply sampled blood TCRbeta repertoires that made up the dataset. The repertoires were released in a freely available public database meant as a resource for research on the immune response to SARS-CoV-2. The samples were drawn from the first 160 participants of the ongoing ImmuneRACE study and from 1,254 subjects provided by 6 global collaborators. A de-identified subject ID, COVID-19 status, age in years and sex were almost always included in the sample metadata. HLA class I and class II types, where available, came from metadata supplied by the sample provider rather than from assay-based typing. The paper as a whole reports these results and caveats: How much clinical and demographic metadata was included differed by source and by participant, and the metadata was provided uncurated.

Collaborating institutions collected whole blood in K2EDTA tubes following their own protocols. For TCRbeta analysis, collaborator samples were shipped as frozen whole blood, as isolated PBMCs, or as DNA extracted from either sample type. Reading the germline V gene (reference sequence) gives CDR1 LNHDA and CDR2 SQIVND. From cysteine to phenylalanine, the CDR3 is 17 amino acids long. Solely the CDR3 DNA is kept, with 51 bases framed from the first base. Trimmed from V: 8 bases; trimmed from J: 7 bases; junction bases lacking a gene match: 18. The immunoSEQ Assay, a bias-controlled multiplex PCR, was used to amplify TCRbeta CDR3 regions from genomic DNA. Per the source publication's procedure: The number of nucleated cells in each sample was estimated from the amplification of reference gene primers within the assay. To quantify the absolute abundance of each unique TCRbeta CDR3 rearrangement, sequence reads were collapsed and filtered. For each sample, productive Simpson clonality was calculated as the square root of Simpson's diversity index over productive rearrangements. In TCRdb, the immuneACCESS table is reduced to in-frame sequences with V and J assigned. These tables do not hold every clone; where another copy was compared, an unresolved V gene accounts for under half, and the others remain unexplained. V and J calls plus clone size are reproduced from that table; the DNA served to infer D and trimming. In this sample the table shows around 80,000 clones, about 80% of which occur a single time. The ten largest clones capture approximately 12% of the sample.

The sequenced sample was peripheral blood. The rearrangement joined TRBV19 to TRBJ1-2, and 11 bases in between align with TRBD1. This receptor was obtained from a man older than 75 with acute or convalescent COVID-19. The encoded CDR3 is CASSSPRTGGVRRGYTF. The bases read TGTGCCAGTTCGAGCCCCCGGACAGGGGGCGTTCGACGTGGCTACACCTTC.